One and the same sample provided the 21 T cell receptor beta chains below, sequenced in a study of control samples from healthy donors and cancer patients. Here immunoSEQ multiplex PCR was the method, and the copy in TCRdb shows in-frame clones only, minus some. The table lists 90,000 to 110,000 clones, roughly 91% of them singletons. Source material: blood. The receptors stem from a woman aged 50 to 60 in good health.

This clone was seen a few times. The chain employs TRBV4-3 and TRBJ2-3, with D unresolved. CDR3 size: 14 residues. V was clipped by 4 bases and J by 2 bases, with 10 bases between them. Germline lookup yields CDR1 LGHNA and CDR2 YSLEER. CDR3 region: CASSPTAVTDTQYF. As DNA, the CDR3 is TGCGCCAGCAGCCCCACGGCGGTCACAGATACGCAGTATTTT.

The chain joins TRBV5-5 to TRBJ2-7; D not resolved. Germline V gene sequence: CDR1 SGHKS, CDR2 YYEKEE (reference sequence). Trimming took 1 base from V and 3 from J, leaving 11 bases between them. There are 14 residues in the CDR3. For the CDR3, the DNA is TGTGCCAGCAGCTTGTGGCAGGATAACTACGAGCAGTACTTC. This gives the protein CASSLWQDNYEQYF.

V is TRBV3-1 (or the pseudogene TRBV3-2) and J is TRBJ1-6; D is possibly TRBD1 (6 bases). Germline V gives CDR1 LGHDT, CDR2 YNNKEL (reference sequence). The CDR3 runs to 15 residues. Deletions cut 4 bases from V and 3 bases from J, with 10 bases between. This chain's CDR3 is CASSPPDSYNSPLHF. The CDR3 DNA sequence: TGTGCCAGCAGCCCTCCGGACAGCTATAATTCACCCCTCCACTTT.

This clone appeared a single time. DNA of the CDR3: TGTGCCAGCAGCGTGGGACAGTTAGACACTGAAGCTTTCTTT. This translates into CASSVGQLDTEAFF. The chain joins TRBV9 to TRBJ1-1; TRBD1 agrees at 7 bases. Germline trimming cut 2 bases from V and 3 bases from J; bases unmatched to any gene: 4. Germline values: CDR1 SGDLS, CDR2 YYNGEE. The CDR3 is 14 residues long. Full variable domain (outside the CDR3, taken from reference TRBV9 and TRBJ1-1): DSGVTQTPKHLITATGQRVTLRCSPRSGDLSVYWYQQSLDQGLQFLIQYYNGEERAKGNILERFSAQQFPDLHSELNLSSLELGDSALYFCASSVGQLDTEAFFGQGTRLTVV.

The chain combines TRBV2 with TRBJ1-2, with TRBD1 matching over 9 bases. V dropped 10 bases and J dropped 3; count of bases not matched to a gene: 12. The CDR3 contains 15 residues. In germline, CDR1 is SNHLY, CDR2 FYNNEI. This CDR3 reads CATDWDREVYYGYTF. The DNA for the CDR3 is TGTGCCACCGACTGGGACAGGGAGGTTTACTATGGCTACACCTTC.

This CDR3 is CASSDMGTDTQYF. CDR3 sequence (DNA): TGTGCCAGCAGTGACATGGGGACAGATACGCAGTATTTT. The chain recombines TRBV6-4 with TRBJ2-3, with D uncertain. Per the germline V gene, CDR1 is MRHNA and CDR2 is SNTAGT. The CDR3 covers 13 residues. The V end was cut by 2 bases, the J end by 3 bases, with 6 bases between.

The table lists this clone with a few counts. The chain links TRBV18 to TRBJ2-1; D possibly uses TRBD1 or TRBD2 (6 bases each). CDR1 is KGHSH, CDR2 LQKENI, per germline. Trimming took off 6 bases at V and 0 bases at J, with 9 bases between the two ends. This CDR3 comprises 14 residues. Written as DNA, the CDR3 is TGTGCCAGCTCCGGGGGCAGCTCCTACAATGAGCAGTTCTTC. Protein: CASSGGSSYNEQFF.

The chain joins TRBV24-1 to TRBJ2-2; 10 nucleotides agree with TRBD2. From germline, CDR1 is KGHDR and CDR2 SFDVKD. With V trimmed by 0 bases and J by 4 bases, 4 bases remained unmatched. The CDR3 is 17 residues long. CDR3 DNA sequence: TGTGCCACCAGTGATTTGGGTAGCGGGAGGTCCACCGGGGAGCTGTTTTTT. Amino acid sequence: CATSDLGSGRSTGELFF.

The chain recombines TRBV4-3 with TRBJ2-3, with D hard to call. Germline V gene data show CDR1 as LGHNA and CDR2 as YSLEER. CDR3 length: 16 amino acids. V lost 0 bases, J lost 0 bases, and 10 bases lay in between. The CDR3 bases are TGCGCCAGCAGCCAAGAGGCCAGAGCTAGCACAGATACGCAGTATTTT. Protein product: CASSQEARASTDTQYF.

This clone was recorded only once. The chain couples TRBV7-3 to TRBJ2-2; D unresolved. The CDR3 runs 14 residues. Germline CDR1 is SGHTA and CDR2 is FQGTGA. Trimming took off 2 bases at V and 4 bases at J, with 8 bases between the two ends. As DNA, the CDR3 is TGTGCCAGCAGCTTAGACGCTTCCACCGGGGAGCTGTTTTTT. It is translated as CASSLDASTGELFF.

V is TRBV6-2 or TRBV6-3 and J is TRBJ2-5; no firm D call. The CDR3 totals 15 residues. The germline CDR1 and CDR2 sequences are MNHEY and SVGEGT. The V end was cut by 0 bases, the J end by 1 base, with 9 bases between. CDR3 DNA: TGTGCCAGCAGTTACTCGAGAGGTCTCCAAGAGACCCAGTACTTC. Protein: CASSYSRGLQETQYF.

The chain is built from TRBV3-1 (or the pseudogene TRBV3-2) and TRBJ2-5, with D perhaps matching TRBD1 (6 bases). The CDR3 runs 16 residues. Trimming stripped 4 bases from V and 5 bases from J, with 20 bases between. Germline lookup yields CDR1 LGHDT and CDR2 YNNKEL (reference sequence). The CDR3 here is CASSLTWQGTGETQYF. Written as DNA, the CDR3 is TGTGCCAGCAGCCTAACGTGGCAGGGTACAGGGGAGACCCAGTACTTC.

The chain couples TRBV12-3 or TRBV12-4 to TRBJ2-1; no clear D gene. CDR3 length: 12 amino acids. Trimming cost V 3 bases and J 5 bases, with 5 bases left between them. CDR3 sequence reads: CASSFGDNEQFF. In DNA, the CDR3 is TGTGCCAGCAGTTTTGGAGACAATGAGCAGTTCTTC.

The chain recombines TRBV30 with TRBJ1-5; D possibly corresponds to TRBD1 (6 bases). The CDR3 runs to 14 residues. Germline assignment: CDR1 GTSNPN and CDR2 SVGIG (reference sequence). The V end was cut by 2 bases, the J end by 6 bases, with 14 bases between. The CDR3 spells CAWSQTGRSQPQHF. CDR3 DNA sequence: TGTGCCTGGAGTCAGACAGGTCGTAGTCAGCCCCAGCATTTT.

The chain combines TRBV14 with TRBJ1-5; D gene uncertain. CDR1 and CDR2 from the germline V gene are SGHDN and FVKESK. The V end was cut by 4 bases, the J end by 9 bases, with 16 bases between. This CDR3 has 14 amino acids. CDR3 bases: TGTGCCAGCAGCCTTAACACGCGCCAAGCGCCCCAGCATTTT. This sequence encodes CASSLNTRQAPQHF.

The rearrangement links TRBV30 to TRBJ2-7; possibly TRBD1 for D (6 bases). Trimming removed 3 bases from V and 2 bases from J, with 8 bases in between. The CDR3 has 12 residues. Per germline, CDR1 GTSNPN and CDR2 SVGIG (reference sequence). This CDR3 is CAWRRGTYEQYF. CDR3 nucleotide sequence: TGTGCCTGGAGAAGGGGGACCTACGAGCAGTACTTC.

This clone occurred once. This chain joins TRBV7-2 and TRBJ2-4; 10 bases are a match to TRBD1. The CDR3 has 12 residues. Germline loops: CDR1 SGHTA, CDR2 FQGNSA. V gave up 5 bases and J gave up 9 bases; unmatched junction bases: 1. CDR3: CASSGQGGIQYF. The CDR3 bases are TGTGCCAGCAGCGGACAGGGGGGCATTCAGTACTTC.

V usage is TRBV6-2 or TRBV6-3 and J usage is TRBJ2-5, with 7 bases identical to TRBD2. V lost 2 bases and J lost 0; bases outside the gene matches: 3. The CDR3 is made up of 15 amino acids. Looked up from germline, CDR1 is MNHEY and CDR2 is SVGEGT. DNA of the CDR3: TGTGCCAGCAGTTACCTAGCGGAGAACCAAGAGACCCAGTACTTC. It codes for CASSYLAENQETQYF.

This rearrangement joins TRBV6-5 to TRBJ2-1; possibly TRBD2 for D (6 bases). This CDR3 is built from 16 residues. The V end lost 0 bases, the J end lost 4 bases, and 13 bases lay between the germline ends. Germline V gene sequence: CDR1 MNHEY, CDR2 SVGAGI. The CDR3 sequence is CASSYSMGGGYNEQFF. The CDR3 DNA reads as TGTGCCAGCAGTTACTCGATGGGTGGGGGGTACAATGAGCAGTTCTTC.

This chain joins TRBV27 and TRBJ2-4; a weak D match, TRBD1 (6 bases). The CDR3 runs 12 residues. Between the trimmed V and J ends, which lost 8 bases and 10 bases, there was a span of 15 bases. Germline assignment: CDR1 MNHEY and CDR2 SMNVEV (reference sequence). The CDR3, as DNA: TGTGCCAGCTCTTCCGGGACACGGATTCAGTACTTC. Its protein is CASSSGTRIQYF.

The rearrangement joins TRBV13 to TRBJ2-1, with 7 bases lining up with TRBD1. Trimming at V came to 5 bases and at J to 0 bases, leaving 4 bases not matched to a gene. Germline V gene sequence: CDR1 PRHDT, CDR2 FYEKMQ (reference sequence). The CDR3 runs 15 residues. CDR3 amino acids: CASSPSGGSYNEQFF. CDR3 DNA sequence: TGTGCCAGCAGCCCATCAGGGGGCTCCTACAATGAGCAGTTCTTC.